The clone carrying this T cell receptor beta chain was seen a handful of times. V lost 4 bases and J 7 bases, leaving 16 bases between the germline ends. CDR3 length: 14 amino acids. Germline CDR1 is SGHDN and CDR2 is FVKESK. The entry originates in a study of blood T cell repertoires in COVID-19. Study details: The United States, Italy and Spain provided the acute and convalescent COVID-19 samples. Sources were T cells, B-cell-depleted T cells, or PBMCs; the material itself was cDNA or gDNA.

Per the study methods: Amplifying reference gene primers gave estimates of nucleated cell counts. Clones were read by immunoSEQ multiplex PCR, and TCRdb kept only the in-frame ones, dropping some. V, J and clone size are taken as reported in that table, and D and trimming were inferred from the DNA itself. The profile shows hundreds of thousands of clones, around 84% of them singletons. The rearrangement joins TRBV14 to TRBJ1-2; D perhaps matches TRBD1 (6 bases). The sequence was collected from a man aged 55 to 70 with acute or convalescent COVID-19. Sequencing was carried out using peripheral blood. As DNA, the CDR3 is TGTGCCAGCAGCCCCGGTTCCAGGGGCGGTGGCTACACCTTC. This codes for CASSPGSRGGGYTF.